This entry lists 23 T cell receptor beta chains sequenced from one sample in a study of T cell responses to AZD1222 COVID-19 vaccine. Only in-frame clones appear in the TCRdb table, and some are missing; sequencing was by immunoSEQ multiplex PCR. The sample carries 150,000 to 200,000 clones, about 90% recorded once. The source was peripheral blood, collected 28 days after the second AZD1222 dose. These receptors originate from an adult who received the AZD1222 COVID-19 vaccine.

Here the CDR3 reads CAWSVSGGSQPQHF. CDR3 coding DNA: TGTGCCTGGAGTGTATCGGGGGGCAGTCAGCCCCAGCATTTT. The chain has TRBV30 and TRBJ1-5, with D possibly TRBD1 on 6 matching bases. Trimming removed 0 bases at V and 6 bases at J, with 12 bases between. The CDR3 is 14 residues long. Germline V gives CDR1 GTSNPN, CDR2 SVGIG (reference sequence).

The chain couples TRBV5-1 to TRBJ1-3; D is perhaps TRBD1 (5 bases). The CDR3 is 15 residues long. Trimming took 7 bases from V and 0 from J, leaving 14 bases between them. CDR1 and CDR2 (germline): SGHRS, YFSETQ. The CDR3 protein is CASSEQAISGNTIYF. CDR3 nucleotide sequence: TGCGCCAGCTCAGAACAGGCAATCTCTGGAAACACCATATATTTT.

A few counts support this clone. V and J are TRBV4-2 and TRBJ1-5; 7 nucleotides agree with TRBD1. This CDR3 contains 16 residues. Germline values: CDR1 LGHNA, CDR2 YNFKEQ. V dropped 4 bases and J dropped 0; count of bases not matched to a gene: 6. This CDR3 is CASSLNDRDSNQPQHF. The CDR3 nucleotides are TGTGCCAGCAGCCTAAACGACAGGGATAGCAATCAGCCCCAGCATTTT.

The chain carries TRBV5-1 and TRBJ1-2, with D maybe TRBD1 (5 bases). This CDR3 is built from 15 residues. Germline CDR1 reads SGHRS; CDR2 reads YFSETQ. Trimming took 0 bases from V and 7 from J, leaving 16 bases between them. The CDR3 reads CASSLESTAPAGYTF. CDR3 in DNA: TGCGCCAGCAGCTTGGAATCGACAGCCCCTGCTGGCTACACCTTC.

CDR3 nucleotide sequence: TGTGCCAGCAGTTACGTGTCGAACACTGAAGCTTTCTTT. Its translation is CASSYVSNTEAFF. V usage is TRBV6-2 or TRBV6-3 and J usage is TRBJ1-1, with D unresolved. The germline gives CDR1 MNHEY, CDR2 SVGEGT. This CDR3 region has 13 residues. Between the trimmed V and J ends, which lost 2 bases and 1 base, there was a span of 5 bases.

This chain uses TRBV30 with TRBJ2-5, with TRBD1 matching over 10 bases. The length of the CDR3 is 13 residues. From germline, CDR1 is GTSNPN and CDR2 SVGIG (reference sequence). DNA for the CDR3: TGTGCTCTAAGGGACAGGGGACAAGAGACCCAGTACTTC. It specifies CALRDRGQETQYF. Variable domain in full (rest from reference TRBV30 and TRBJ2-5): SQTIHQWPATLVQPVGSPLSLECTVEGTSNPNLYWYRQAAGRGLQLLFYSVGIGQISSEVPQNLSASRPQDRQFILSSKKLLLSDSGFYLCALRDRGQETQYFGPGTRLLVL.

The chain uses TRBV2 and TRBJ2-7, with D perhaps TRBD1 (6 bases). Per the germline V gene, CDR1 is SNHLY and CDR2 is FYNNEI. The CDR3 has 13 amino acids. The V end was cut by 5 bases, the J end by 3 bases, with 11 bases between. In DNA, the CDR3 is TGTGCCAGCAGTTCCAGGGGTGGCTACGAGCAGTACTTC. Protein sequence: CASSSRGGYEQYF. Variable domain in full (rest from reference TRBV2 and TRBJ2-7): EPEVTQTPSHQVTQMGQEVILRCVPISNHLYFYWYRQILGQKVEFLVSFYNNEISEKSEIFDDQFSVERPDGSNFTLKIRSTKLEDSAMYFCASSSRGGYEQYFGPGTRLTVT.

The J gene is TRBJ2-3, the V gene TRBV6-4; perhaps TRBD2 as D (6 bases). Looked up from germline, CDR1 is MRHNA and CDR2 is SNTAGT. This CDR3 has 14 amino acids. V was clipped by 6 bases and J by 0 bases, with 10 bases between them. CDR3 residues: CASSRDFSTDTQYF. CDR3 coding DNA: TGTGCCAGCAGCCGGGACTTTAGCACAGATACGCAGTATTTT.

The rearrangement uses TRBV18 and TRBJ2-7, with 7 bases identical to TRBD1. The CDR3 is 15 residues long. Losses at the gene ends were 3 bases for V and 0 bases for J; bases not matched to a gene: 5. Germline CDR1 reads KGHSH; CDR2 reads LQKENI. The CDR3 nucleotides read TGTGCCAGCTCACCTAGGACAGGCCCCTCCTACGAGCAGTACTTC. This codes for CASSPRTGPSYEQYF.

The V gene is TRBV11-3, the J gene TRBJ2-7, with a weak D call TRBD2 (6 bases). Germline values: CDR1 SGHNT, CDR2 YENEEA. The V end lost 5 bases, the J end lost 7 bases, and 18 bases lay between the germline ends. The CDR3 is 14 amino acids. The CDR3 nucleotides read TGTGCCAGCAGCCGAGGGGACGGGGCGGGGGAGCAGTACTTC. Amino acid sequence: CASSRGDGAGEQYF.

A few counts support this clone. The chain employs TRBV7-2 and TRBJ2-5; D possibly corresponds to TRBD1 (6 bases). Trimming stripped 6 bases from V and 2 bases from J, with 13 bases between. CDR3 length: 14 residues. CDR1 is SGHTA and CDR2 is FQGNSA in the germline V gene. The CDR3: CASSRLGAQETQYF. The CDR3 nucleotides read TGTGCCAGCAGTCGCTTGGGGGCTCAAGAGACCCAGTACTTC.

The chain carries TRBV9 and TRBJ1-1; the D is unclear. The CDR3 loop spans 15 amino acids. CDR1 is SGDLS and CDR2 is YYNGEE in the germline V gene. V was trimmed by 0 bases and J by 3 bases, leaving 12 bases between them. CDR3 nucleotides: TGTGCCAGCAGCGTAGATGGTGTGGTGGACACTGAAGCTTTCTTT. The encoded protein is CASSVDGVVDTEAFF.

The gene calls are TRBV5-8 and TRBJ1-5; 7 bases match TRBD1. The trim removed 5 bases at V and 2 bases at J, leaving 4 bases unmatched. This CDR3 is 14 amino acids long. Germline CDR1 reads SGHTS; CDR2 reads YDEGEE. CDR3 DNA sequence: TGTGCCAGCAGTCTGGACAGGCGCAATCAGCCCCAGCATTTT. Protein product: CASSLDRRNQPQHF.

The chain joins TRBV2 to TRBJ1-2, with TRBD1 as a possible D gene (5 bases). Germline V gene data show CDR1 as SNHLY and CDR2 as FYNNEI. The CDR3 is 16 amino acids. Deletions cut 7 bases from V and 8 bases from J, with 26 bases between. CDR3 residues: CASTGSGPRASTGYTF. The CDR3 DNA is TGTGCCAGCACAGGGTCGGGACCGCGAGCAAGTACCGGCTACACCTTC.

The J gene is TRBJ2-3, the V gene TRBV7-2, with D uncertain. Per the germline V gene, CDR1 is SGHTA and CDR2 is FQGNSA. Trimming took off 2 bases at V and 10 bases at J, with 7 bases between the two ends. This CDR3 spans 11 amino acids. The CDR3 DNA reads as TGTGCCAGCAGCTTACGAGGAGCGCAGTATTTT. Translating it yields CASSLRGAQYF.

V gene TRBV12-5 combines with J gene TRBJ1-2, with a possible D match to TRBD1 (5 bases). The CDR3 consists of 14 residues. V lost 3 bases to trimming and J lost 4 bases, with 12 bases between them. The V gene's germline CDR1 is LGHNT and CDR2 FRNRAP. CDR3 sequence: CASGFQGRFYGYTF. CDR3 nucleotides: TGTGCTAGTGGTTTCCAGGGACGGTTCTATGGCTACACCTTC. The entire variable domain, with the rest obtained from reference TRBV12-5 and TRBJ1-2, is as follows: DARVTQTPRHKVTEMGQEVTMRCQPILGHNTVFWYRQTMMQGLELLAYFRNRAPLDDSGMPKDRFSAEMPDATLATLKIQPSEPRDSAVYFCASGFQGRFYGYTFGSGTRLTVV.

The CDR3 region is CASSIIGGSTEAFF. The CDR3, as DNA: TGTGCCAGTAGTATAATTGGGGGGAGCACTGAAGCTTTCTTT. The rearrangement joins TRBV19 to TRBJ1-1; maybe TRBD1 (5 bases). The CDR3 has 14 amino acids. CDR1 is LNHDA and CDR2 is SQIVND in the germline V gene (reference sequence). The ends were cut back, 2 bases at V and 4 bases at J, with 11 bases in the middle.

The DNA of the CDR3 is TGTGCCAGCAGCCAAAACAGGGGACCTAGCAATCAGCCCCAGCATTTT. This codes for CASSQNRGPSNQPQHF. The chain joins TRBV3-1 (or the pseudogene TRBV3-2) to TRBJ1-5; 7 bases line up with TRBD1. CDR1 and CDR2 from the germline V gene are LGHDT and YNNKEL (reference sequence). The CDR3 runs to 16 residues. J gave up 0 bases and V 2 bases, and 4 bases lay outside the gene matches.

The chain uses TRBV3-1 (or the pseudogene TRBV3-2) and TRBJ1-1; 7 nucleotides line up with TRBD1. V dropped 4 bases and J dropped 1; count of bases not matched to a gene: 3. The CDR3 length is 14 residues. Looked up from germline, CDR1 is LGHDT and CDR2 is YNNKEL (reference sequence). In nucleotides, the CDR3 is TGTGCCAGCAGCCTTTGGACAGGGAACACTGAAGCTTTCTTT. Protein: CASSLWTGNTEAFF.

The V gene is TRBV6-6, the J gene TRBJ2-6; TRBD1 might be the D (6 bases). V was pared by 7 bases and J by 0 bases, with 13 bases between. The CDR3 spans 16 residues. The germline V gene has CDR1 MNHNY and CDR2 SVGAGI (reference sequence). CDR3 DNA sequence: TGTGCCAGCATATTTCAGGGGAGCTCTGGGGCCAACGTCCTGACTTTC. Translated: CASIFQGSSGANVLTF.

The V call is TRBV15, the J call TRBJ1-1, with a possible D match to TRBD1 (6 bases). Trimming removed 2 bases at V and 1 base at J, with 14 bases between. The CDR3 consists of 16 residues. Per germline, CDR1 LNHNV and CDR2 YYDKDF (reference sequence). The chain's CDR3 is CATSRSGGGPNTEAFF. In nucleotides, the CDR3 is TGTGCCACCAGCAGATCGGGAGGGGGACCGAACACTGAAGCTTTCTTT.

The CDR3 sequence: CASSGTSYYEQYF. The CDR3 nucleotides are TGTGCCAGCAGTGGGACTAGCTATTACGAGCAGTACTTC. The chain carries TRBV6-2 or TRBV6-3 and TRBJ2-7; 9 bases map to TRBD2. The CDR3 runs 13 residues. J lost 4 bases, V lost 5 bases, and 3 bases had no gene match. The germline CDR1 and CDR2 sequences are MNHEY and SVGEGT.

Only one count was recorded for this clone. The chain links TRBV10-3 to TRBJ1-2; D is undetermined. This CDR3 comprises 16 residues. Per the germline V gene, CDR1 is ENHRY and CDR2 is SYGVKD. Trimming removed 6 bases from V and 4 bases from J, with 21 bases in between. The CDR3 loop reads CAISGEKDQVLYGYTF. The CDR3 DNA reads TGTGCCATCAGCGGGGAAAAGGATCAAGTACTCTATGGCTACACCTTC.